The 31 T cell receptor beta chains presented below share a single source sample, sequenced in a study of blood T cell repertoires in COVID-19. The assay was immunoSEQ multiplex PCR, and TCRdb's table has in-frame clones only and misses some. The table includes roughly 150,000 clones, roughly 80% detected once. Sequencing input: peripheral blood. These receptors were taken from a woman of 80 years or more with acute or convalescent COVID-19.

The genes are TRBV5-4 and TRBJ2-2, with no clear D. The CDR3 has 13 amino acids. The V and J ends lost 0 bases and 6 bases respectively, with 6 bases between them. The germline CDR1 and CDR2 sequences are SGHNT and YYREEE (reference sequence). DNA of the CDR3: TGTGCCAGCAGCTTGGTTAGTTCCGGGGAGCTGTTTTTT. It specifies CASSLVSSGELFF.

The chain has TRBV6-5 and TRBJ1-6; perhaps TRBD1 as D (5 bases). The CDR3 loop spans 15 amino acids. Germline assignment: CDR1 MNHEY and CDR2 SVGAGI. Trimming pared 4 bases from V and 8 bases from J, leaving 15 bases between. CDR3 residues: CASSWGQRGDSPLHF. CDR3 nucleotides: TGTGCCAGCAGTTGGGGTCAACGGGGGGATTCACCCCTCCACTTT.

This chain connects TRBV7-2 to TRBJ2-1; perhaps TRBD2 as D (5 bases). The CDR3 sequence is 15 residues long. V lost 0 bases and J 7 bases, leaving 13 bases between the germline ends. Germline-derived CDR1 and CDR2 are SGHTA and FQGNSA. CDR3: CASSLASSRGNEQFF. CDR3 sequence (DNA): TGTGCCAGCAGCTTAGCGTCAAGCCGAGGGAATGAGCAGTTCTTC.

V is TRBV5-1 and J is TRBJ1-1, with a possible D match to TRBD1 (5 bases). Looked up from germline, CDR1 is SGHRS and CDR2 is YFSETQ. The CDR3 has 15 residues. Trimming left V 2 bases short and J 1 base short, with 12 bases between. Here the CDR3 DNA reads TGCGCCAGCAGCTTAACCCTTGGACAGAACACTGAAGCTTTCTTT. Its protein product is CASSLTLGQNTEAFF.

The chain has TRBV4-1 and TRBJ2-3; no definite D call. This CDR3 contains 14 residues. V was pared by 0 bases and J by 7 bases, with 11 bases between. Per the germline V gene, CDR1 is MGHRA and CDR2 is YSYEKL. The DNA of the CDR3 is TGCGCCAGCAGCCAAGAGACTCTCTTGTATACGCAGTATTTT. Its protein is CASSQETLLYTQYF.

The genes are TRBV6-5 and TRBJ2-3; D gene ambiguous. V was clipped by 6 bases and J by 2 bases, with 9 bases between them. The germline gives CDR1 MNHEY, CDR2 SVGAGI. The CDR3 has 13 amino acids. The CDR3, as DNA: TGTGCCAGCAGCGGAGACTTCACAGATACGCAGTATTTT. Protein sequence: CASSGDFTDTQYF.

V usage is TRBV28 and J usage is TRBJ2-5, with a possible D match to TRBD2 (6 bases). The V end lost 6 bases, the J end lost 0 bases, and 14 bases lay between the germline ends. This CDR3 is built from 15 residues. Germline V lookup: CDR1 MDHEN, CDR2 SYDVKM. This CDR3 reads CASREASAYQETQYF. In nucleotides, the CDR3 is TGTGCCAGCAGAGAGGCTAGCGCGTACCAAGAGACCCAGTACTTC.

The chain couples TRBV11-2 to TRBJ2-3, with D perhaps matching TRBD2 (6 bases). The V end lost 1 base, the J end lost 4 bases, and 6 bases lay between the germline ends. The CDR3 contains 13 residues. Germline V CDR1 and CDR2: SGHAT, FQNNGV. This CDR3 is CASSLAGADTQYF. The CDR3 DNA reads TGTGCCAGCAGCTTAGCGGGGGCAGATACGCAGTATTTT.

V and J are TRBV7-9 and TRBJ2-1, with 10 bases fitting TRBD2. V lost 5 bases to trimming and J lost 5 bases; unmatched junction nucleotides: 6. The V gene's germline CDR1 is SEHNR and CDR2 FQNEAQ (reference sequence). The CDR3 extends over 15 amino acids. CDR3 nucleotide sequence: TGTGCCAGCAGCCCTCTAGCGGGGGCCGACAATGAGCAGTTCTTC. This codes for CASSPLAGADNEQFF.

The DNA of the CDR3 is TGTGCCAGCCTAGGGCAGGGGTCGCCCCAGCATTTT. Encoded protein: CASLGQGSPQHF. The chain has TRBV12-3 or TRBV12-4 and TRBJ1-5; D possibly corresponds to TRBD1 (6 bases). The CDR3 covers 12 residues. Trimming left V 8 bases short and J 9 bases short, with 14 bases between.

V gene TRBV5-1 combines with J gene TRBJ1-6, with 9 bases matching TRBD1. The junction had 7 bases not matched to a gene; V was cut back by 4 bases and J by 8 bases. The germline V gene has CDR1 SGHRS and CDR2 YFSETQ. CDR3 size: 15 residues. The CDR3 DNA sequence: TGCGCCAGCAGCGAGACTACAGGGGGCGATTCACCCCTCCACTTT. Encoded protein: CASSETTGGDSPLHF. The full variable domain, its missing parts supplied by reference TRBV5-1 and TRBJ1-6, is KAGVTQTPRYLIKTRGQQVTLSCSPISGHRSVSWYQQTPGQGLQFLFEYFSETQRNKGNFPGRFSGRQFSNSRSEMNVSTLELGDSALYLCASSETTGGDSPLHFGNGTRLTVT.

This chain links TRBV2 with TRBJ1-1; tentative D call: TRBD1 (5 bases). V was cut by 3 bases and J by 6 bases, with 17 bases left in between. Germline CDR1 reads SNHLY; CDR2 reads FYNNEI. The CDR3 is 15 amino acids. CDR3 region: CASSDTVGGSAEAFF. CDR3 in DNA: TGTGCCAGCAGTGATACGGTCGGGGGTAGCGCTGAAGCTTTCTTT.

The rearrangement uses TRBV2 and TRBJ1-2, with 8 nucleotides matching TRBD1. Per germline, CDR1 SNHLY and CDR2 FYNNEI. V was pared by 6 bases and J by 8 bases, with 11 bases of the junction left unmatched. The CDR3 length is 14 residues. The CDR3 nucleotides are TGTGCCAGCAGCCCTGACAGGGGAGATTGGGGCTACACCTTC. Residues: CASSPDRGDWGYTF.

The CDR3 loop reads CASSFFDTYEQYF. The CDR3 DNA reads TGTGCCAGCAGCTTCTTCGACACCTACGAGCAGTACTTC. The chain is built from TRBV5-6 and TRBJ2-7, with D hard to call. V lost 2 bases, J lost 2 bases, and 8 bases lay in between. Per germline, CDR1 SGHDT and CDR2 YYEEEE. This CDR3 is built from 13 residues.

The rearrangement links TRBV30 to TRBJ2-2; D is perhaps TRBD1 (5 bases). V dropped 4 bases and J dropped 0 bases, with 9 bases sitting between them. Germline V lookup: CDR1 GTSNPN, CDR2 SVGIG (reference sequence). The CDR3 consists of 14 residues. This chain's CDR3 is CAWNSGPNTGELFF. The CDR3 DNA is TGTGCCTGGAATTCAGGGCCGAACACCGGGGAGCTGTTTTTT.

The V call is TRBV5-1, the J call TRBJ1-1; D is uncertain. This CDR3 comprises 13 residues. Trimming shortened V by 0 bases and J by 4 bases, and 7 bases separated the two germline ends. Germline loops: CDR1 SGHRS, CDR2 YFSETQ. The CDR3 reads CASSLDLRTEAFF. The CDR3 DNA follows: TGCGCCAGCAGCTTGGACCTGCGCACTGAAGCTTTCTTT.

The chain has TRBV19 and TRBJ1-6; tentative D call: TRBD1 (5 bases). V was trimmed by 1 base and J by 8 bases, leaving 12 bases between them. There are 15 residues in the CDR3. From germline, CDR1 is LNHDA and CDR2 SQIVND (reference sequence). The CDR3 here is CASSIAEGADSPLHF. In DNA form, the CDR3 reads TGTGCCAGTAGTATAGCTGAAGGGGCGGATTCACCCCTCCACTTT.

This clone appeared a few times. J is TRBJ1-1 and V is TRBV2; D is uncertain. The CDR3 extends over 11 amino acids. Trimming stripped 8 bases from V and 3 bases from J, with 7 bases between. Germline assignment: CDR1 SNHLY and CDR2 FYNNEI. This CDR3 is CASLVYTEAFF. In DNA form, the CDR3 reads TGTGCCAGCCTAGTGTACACTGAAGCTTTCTTT.

This chain links TRBV10-1 with TRBJ2-1, with 10 bases fitting TRBD1. V shed 7 bases, J shed 5 bases, and the junction held 8 bases outside the gene matches. Germline CDR1 WNHNN, CDR2 SYGVQD (reference sequence). This CDR3 contains 15 residues. Here the CDR3 DNA reads TGCGCCAGCAAGAGAAGGGACAGGGGTAACAATGAGCAGTTCTTC. Its protein product is CASKRRDRGNNEQFF.

The chain employs TRBV10-1 and TRBJ2-5, with D hard to call. Germline CDR1 WNHNN, CDR2 SYGVQD (reference sequence). This CDR3 is built from 12 residues. Trimming left V 8 bases short and J 2 bases short, with 9 bases between. As DNA, the CDR3 is TGCGCCAGCGCTGCTATACAAGAGACCCAGTACTTC. Protein product: CASAAIQETQYF.

The chain links TRBV7-8 to TRBJ1-4; D not certain. Trimming removed 5 bases from V and 0 bases from J, with 10 bases in between. Germline assignment: CDR1 SGHVS and CDR2 FQNEAQ. The CDR3 totals 15 residues. Here the CDR3 DNA reads TGTGCCAGCAGCCCAGCGGCCACAACTAATGAAAAACTGTTTTTT. Its translation: CASSPAATTNEKLFF.

The chain uses TRBV7-2 and TRBJ2-2, with 9 positions matching TRBD1. The V gene's germline CDR1 is SGHTA and CDR2 FQGNSA. V lost 0 bases, J lost 0 bases, and 5 bases stayed unmatched. The CDR3 runs 18 residues. Written as DNA, the CDR3 is TGTGCCAGCAGCTTAGCCGGGACAGGGTTTCCGAACACCGGGGAGCTGTTTTTT. Translated, it gives CASSLAGTGFPNTGELFF.

This clone is a singleton in its sample. DNA for the CDR3: TGCGCCAGCAGCTCGACAGGGGGTTGGTGGACCTTC. This translates into CASSSTGGWWTF. The chain couples TRBV5-1 to TRBJ1-2; 9 positions match TRBD1. Germline CDR1 reads SGHRS; CDR2 reads YFSETQ. V dropped 3 bases and J dropped 14; count of bases not matched to a gene: 8. CDR3 length equals 12 residues. Full variable domain (rest looked up from reference TRBV5-1 and TRBJ1-2): KAGVTQTPRYLIKTRGQQVTLSCSPISGHRSVSWYQQTPGQGLQFLFEYFSETQRNKGNFPGRFSGRQFSNSRSEMNVSTLELGDSALYLCASSSTGGWWTFGSGTRLTVV.

The rearrangement joins TRBV5-1 to TRBJ1-6, with 9 bases identical to TRBD1. The V gene's germline CDR1 is SGHRS and CDR2 YFSETQ. The J segment lost 7 bases and the V segment lost 4 bases, leaving 6 bases of the junction unmatched. This CDR3 has 15 amino acids. CDR3: CASSINRGPNSPLHF. The CDR3 DNA sequence: TGCGCCAGCAGCATTAACAGGGGGCCCAATTCACCCCTCCACTTT. The variable domain in full, completed from reference TRBV5-1 and TRBJ1-6, reads KAGVTQTPRYLIKTRGQQVTLSCSPISGHRSVSWYQQTPGQGLQFLFEYFSETQRNKGNFPGRFSGRQFSNSRSEMNVSTLELGDSALYLCASSINRGPNSPLHFGNGTRLTVT.

This chain links TRBV7-2 with TRBJ2-3, with D maybe TRBD2 (5 bases). The ends were cut back, 5 bases at V and 4 bases at J, with 16 bases in the middle. CDR3 length: 15 amino acids. The germline V gene encodes CDR1 SGHTA and CDR2 FQGNSA. The CDR3 coding sequence is TGTGCCAGCAGCGCACAGCGGACGAGGGCAGATACGCAGTATTTT. This encodes CASSAQRTRADTQYF.

The chain employs TRBV5-1 and TRBJ2-3; TRBD1 matches 7 bases. V was pared by 1 base and J by 5 bases, with 7 bases of the junction left unmatched. CDR3 length: 15 amino acids. The germline V gene encodes CDR1 SGHRS and CDR2 YFSETQ. The CDR3 nucleotides read TGCGCCAGCAGCTTGCAGGGGGTGGTGGAAGATACGCAGTATTTT. This translates into CASSLQGVVEDTQYF.

J is TRBJ1-5 and V is TRBV30; 9 bases are shared with TRBD1. CDR1 is GTSNPN and CDR2 is SVGIG in the germline V gene (reference sequence). The length of the CDR3 is 13 residues. Trimming removed 5 bases from V and 5 bases from J; junction bases left unmatched: 4. The CDR3 here is CAWGTGRDQPQHF. CDR3 in DNA: TGTGCCTGGGGGACAGGGAGGGATCAGCCCCAGCATTTT.

The chain's CDR3 is CASSYSGLGYEQYF. CDR3 DNA: TGTGCCAGCAGTTACTCGGGACTAGGATACGAGCAGTACTTC. This chain uses TRBV6-6 with TRBJ2-7; 8 bases fit TRBD2. Germline V CDR1 and CDR2: MNHNY, SVGAGI (reference sequence). The CDR3 is made up of 14 amino acids. Unmatched junction bases numbered 2, after V lost 0 bases and J lost 4 bases.

This sequence joins TRBV27 and TRBJ2-3; 12 nucleotides align to TRBD2. CDR3 length equals 18 residues. Germline V gene lookup returns CDR1 MNHEY and CDR2 SMNVEV (reference sequence). V trimming: 5 bases; J trimming: 1 base; junction bases outside the gene matches: 10. This CDR3 reads CASSPSSGGAGGTDTQYF. As DNA, the CDR3 is TGTGCCAGCAGTCCCTCTAGCGGGGGGGCCGGAGGCACAGATACGCAGTATTTT.

A single count supports this clone. The gene calls are TRBV10-3 and TRBJ1-3; a possible D gene is TRBD1 (6 bases). The CDR3 sequence is 14 residues long. Per germline, CDR1 ENHRY and CDR2 SYGVKD. Between the trimmed V and J ends, which lost 6 bases and 3 bases, there was a span of 12 bases. CDR3 DNA: TGTGCCATCAGGCCAGGGGCGGGTGGAAACACCATATATTTT. Protein sequence: CAIRPGAGGNTIYF.

This clone was picked up one time. The chain joins TRBV9 to TRBJ1-4, with D possibly matching TRBD1 (5 bases). The V gene lost 2 bases and the J gene lost 7 bases, with 15 bases spanning the gap. Germline CDR1 SGDLS, CDR2 YYNGEE. The CDR3 is 15 residues long. The CDR3 reads CASSVEGGASEKLFF. DNA of the CDR3: TGTGCCAGCAGCGTTGAGGGAGGGGCGAGTGAAAAACTGTTTTTT.